Below, 27 T cell receptor beta chains from the same sample are listed, as sequenced in a study of cytomegalovirus exposure and HLA in healthy donors. Vbeta (60) and Jbeta (13) primers were used in the PCR. Clones were sequenced by immunoSEQ multiplex PCR, and TCRdb holds only the in-frame ones, with some missing. The sample shows about 130,000 clones, about 74% of them seen only once. The specimen sequenced was PBMCs. These receptors were collected from a woman aged 50 to 60 in good health and CMV-seropositive.

The J gene is TRBJ1-2, the V gene TRBV4-1, with 8 nucleotides matching TRBD1. The CDR3 runs 18 residues. Trimming at V came to 4 bases and at J to 7 bases, leaving 20 bases not matched to a gene. CDR1 and CDR2 from the germline V gene are MGHRA and YSYEKL. Here the CDR3 reads CASSLTPGAGQGATGYTF. In DNA form, the CDR3 reads TGCGCCAGCAGCCTTACACCCGGCGCCGGCCAGGGGGCGACTGGCTACACCTTC.

This chain joins TRBV11-3 and TRBJ2-7, with D possibly matching TRBD1 (5 bases). The V end was cut by 4 bases, the J end by 2 bases, with 9 bases between. Looked up from germline, CDR1 is SGHNT and CDR2 is YENEEA. The CDR3 contains 13 residues. In DNA, the CDR3 is TGTGCCAGCAGCTCGGACACCACCTACGAGCAGTACTTC. Protein product: CASSSDTTYEQYF.

This clone was observed a few times. The CDR3 sequence: CASSYSAGDDTQYF. CDR3 in DNA: TGTGCCAGCAGTTATTCCGCAGGGGATGATACGCAGTATTTT. The genes are TRBV6-6 and TRBJ2-3; tentative D call: TRBD1 (6 bases). Germline CDR1 is MNHNY and CDR2 is SVGAGI (reference sequence). The CDR3 is made up of 14 amino acids. V lost 3 bases, J lost 6 bases, and 13 bases lay in between.

The chain joins TRBV19 to TRBJ2-3; tentatively, D is TRBD1 (6 bases). Germline V gene sequence: CDR1 LNHDA, CDR2 SQIVND (reference sequence). The germline V and J ends were trimmed by 8 bases and 0 bases, with 12 bases remaining between them. The CDR3 runs to 14 residues. The CDR3 spells CASVADSSTDTQYF. The CDR3 DNA reads TGTGCCAGTGTCGCGGACAGTAGCACAGATACGCAGTATTTT.

The J gene is TRBJ2-5, the V gene TRBV11-3, with 9 bases matching TRBD2. The CDR3 runs to 16 residues. Per germline, CDR1 SGHNT and CDR2 YENEEA. The V gene end was trimmed by 6 bases and the J gene end by 1 base; junction bases not matched to a gene: 9. The CDR3 DNA follows: TGTGCCAGCAGATGGGGGCGGGGGGGTAGCCAAGAGACCCAGTACTTC. Translation: CASRWGRGGSQETQYF.

This clone was counted a few times. The chain combines TRBV19 with TRBJ1-6; TRBD1 matches at 10 bases. Looked up from germline, CDR1 is LNHDA and CDR2 is SQIVND (reference sequence). This CDR3 spans 15 amino acids. V dropped 7 bases and J dropped 5; count of bases not matched to a gene: 5. In DNA form, the CDR3 reads TGTGCCAGTACCGAGGGACAGGGGAATAATTCACCCCTCCACTTT. This gives the protein CASTEGQGNNSPLHF.

This rearrangement joins TRBV11-3 to TRBJ1-2; TRBD1 matches 7 bases. In germline, CDR1 is SGHNT, CDR2 YENEEA. The ends lost 5 bases at V and 4 bases at J; junction bases unmatched: 13. The CDR3 covers 16 residues. CDR3 protein: CASSGTGTDQFYGYTF. DNA for the CDR3: TGTGCCAGCAGCGGAACCGGGACAGACCAATTCTATGGCTACACCTTC.

This clone was counted a few times. CDR3 in DNA: TGTGCCAGCAGCGTGGGCAACCTGAACACTGAAGCTTTCTTT. It encodes CASSVGNLNTEAFF. The chain is built from TRBV9 and TRBJ1-1; D gene ambiguous. Looked up from germline, CDR1 is SGDLS and CDR2 is YYNGEE. Trimming took 2 bases from V and 0 from J, leaving 8 bases between them. This CDR3 is 14 amino acids long.

The chain uses TRBV10-3 and TRBJ2-6; 7 bases agree with TRBD1. Trimming at V came to 7 bases and at J to 2 bases, leaving 2 bases not matched to a gene. Germline V gene sequence: CDR1 ENHRY, CDR2 SYGVKD. The CDR3 spans 14 residues. The CDR3 spells CAITGQAGANVLTF. In DNA, the CDR3 is TGTGCCATCACCGGACAGGCTGGGGCCAACGTCCTGACTTTC.

The J gene is TRBJ1-2, the V gene TRBV20-1; D ambiguous. V was pared by 7 bases and J by 6 bases, with 12 bases between. This CDR3 has 11 residues. Germline V CDR1 and CDR2: DFQATT, SNEGSKA (reference sequence). CDR3 sequence (DNA): TGCAGTGGGACTTCTGGGGATGGCTACACCTTC. It is translated as CSGTSGDGYTF.

This clone was found a few times. This rearrangement joins TRBV29-1 to TRBJ1-2; D might be TRBD1 (6 bases). The CDR3 covers 14 residues. The V and J ends lost 2 bases and 8 bases respectively, with 18 bases between them. The germline CDR1 and CDR2 sequences are SQVTM and ANQGSEA. CDR3 nucleotides: TGCAGCGTTGAACTCGGCCTACAGGGACTAGGCTACACCTTC. This encodes CSVELGLQGLGYTF.

V usage is TRBV7-2 and J usage is TRBJ2-5, with 8 bases that match TRBD2. V dropped 5 bases and J dropped 4; count of bases not matched to a gene: 9. The CDR3 length is 15 residues. Germline V gene data show CDR1 as SGHTA and CDR2 as FQGNSA. The CDR3 nucleotides are TGTGCCAGCAGCCCCAATAGCGGGGTCAGAGAGACCCAGTACTTC. Protein: CASSPNSGVRETQYF. The whole variable domain, remainder taken from reference TRBV7-2 and TRBJ2-5, is GAGVSQSPSNKVTEKGKDVELRCDPISGHTALYWYRQSLGQGLEFLIYFQGNSAPDKSGLPSDRFSAERTGGSVSTLTIQRTQQEDSAVYLCASSPNSGVRETQYFGPGTRLLVL.

V is TRBV4-1 and J is TRBJ2-2; 10 bases are shared with TRBD2. The V segment lost 5 bases and the J segment 7 bases; nucleotides outside the gene matches: 13. Germline V gene lookup returns CDR1 MGHRA and CDR2 YSYEKL. This CDR3 region has 17 residues. The CDR3 loop is CASSGAPSGGVFGELFF. Written as DNA, the CDR3 is TGCGCCAGCAGCGGGGCTCCCAGCGGGGGGGTATTCGGGGAGCTGTTTTTT.

The V call is TRBV5-4, the J call TRBJ2-1; the match to TRBD1 covers 7 bases. From germline, CDR1 is SGHNT and CDR2 YYREEE (reference sequence). The CDR3 has 16 residues. The J segment lost 3 bases and the V segment lost 4 bases, leaving 10 bases of the junction unmatched. The CDR3 spells CASSTRQGAGYNEQFF. The CDR3 bases are TGTGCCAGCAGCACCCGACAGGGAGCCGGCTACAATGAGCAGTTCTTC.

The chain carries TRBV7-9 and TRBJ1-3, with 7 bases identical to TRBD1. V lost 0 bases to trimming and J lost 1 base; unmatched junction nucleotides: 6. Germline-derived CDR1 and CDR2 are SEHNR and FQNEAQ (reference sequence). The CDR3 has 17 residues. As DNA, the CDR3 is TGTGCCAGCAGCTTAGCGCTGGGACAGATTTCTGGAAACACCATATATTTT. It yields the protein CASSLALGQISGNTIYF.

This rearrangement joins TRBV30 to TRBJ1-2, with D unclear. The CDR3 spans 16 residues. V lost 2 bases and J 2 bases, leaving 18 bases between the germline ends. Germline-derived CDR1 and CDR2 are GTSNPN and SVGIG (reference sequence). The CDR3 DNA reads TGTGCCTGGAGTTCTCCCCCCCAGTTATCCAACTATGGCTACACCTTC. Protein product: CAWSSPPQLSNYGYTF.

The chain carries TRBV6-1 and TRBJ1-2; TRBD1 might be the D (5 bases). V was trimmed by 4 bases and J by 5 bases, leaving 14 bases between them. The germline gives CDR1 MNHNS, CDR2 SASEGT. The CDR3 runs to 14 residues. CDR3 sequence: CASSAYETAYGYTF. For the CDR3, the DNA is TGTGCCAGCAGTGCCTACGAGACAGCTTATGGCTACACCTTC.

The CDR3 protein is CASSLEGVSTEAFF. The CDR3 DNA is TGTGCCAGCAGCCTGGAGGGCGTCTCCACTGAAGCTTTCTTT. This chain uses TRBV7-8 with TRBJ1-1, with D uncertain. This CDR3 region has 14 residues. Trimming left V 5 bases short and J 4 bases short, with 14 bases between. CDR1 and CDR2 (germline): SGHVS, FQNEAQ.

Concerning this clone: At one boundary the junction diverges from the germline segment, which might be a read error. This rearrangement joins TRBV6-5 to TRBJ1-2; TRBD1 is a possible D gene (6 bases). This CDR3 is built from 12 residues. Germline V gene data show CDR1 as MNHEY and CDR2 as SVGAGI. The CDR3 DNA is TGTGCCAGCAGTGGACAGCAATATGGCTACCCCTTC. This translates into CASSGQQYGYPF.

This clone has just a few counts. The V and J genes are TRBV7-9 and TRBJ2-5, with TRBD2 matching 7 bases. CDR1 is SEHNR and CDR2 is FQNEAQ in the germline V gene (reference sequence). With 4 bases clipped from V and 5 bases from J, the junction kept 13 bases outside the gene matches. The CDR3 has 16 residues. CDR3 DNA: TGTGCCAGCAGCTCGGGGGAGGGTTGGGTCGGCGAGACCCAGTACTTC. Amino acids: CASSSGEGWVGETQYF.

The chain recombines TRBV10-3 with TRBJ1-6, with a possible D match to TRBD1 (6 bases). This CDR3 spans 13 amino acids. The germline V gene encodes CDR1 ENHRY and CDR2 SYGVKD. V was shortened by 6 bases and J by 7 bases, with 10 bases between the two germline ends. The chain's CDR3 is CAIREGENSPLHF. The CDR3 region has the DNA TGTGCCATCAGAGAGGGGGAGAATTCACCCCTCCACTTT.

In this sample, this clone turned up a few times. The chain has TRBV4-2 and TRBJ2-3; a weak D match, TRBD2 (6 bases). Trimming took 1 base from V and 2 from J, leaving 10 bases between them. There are 15 residues in the CDR3. The germline gives CDR1 LGHNA, CDR2 YNFKEQ. The CDR3 sequence: CASSQGAGYTDTQYF. The CDR3 DNA sequence: TGTGCCAGCAGCCAAGGGGCGGGGTACACAGATACGCAGTATTTT.

The chain carries TRBV11-3 and TRBJ1-1, with D possibly matching TRBD1 (6 bases). Germline values: CDR1 SGHNT, CDR2 YENEEA. Trimming removed 5 bases at V and 5 bases at J, with 9 bases between. The CDR3 sequence is 12 residues long. This CDR3 reads CASSATGTEAFF. As DNA, the CDR3 is TGTGCCAGCAGCGCTACAGGGACTGAAGCTTTCTTT.

The rearrangement links TRBV11-2 to TRBJ1-2, with unresolved D. Trimming removed 3 bases from V and 4 bases from J, with 9 bases in between. CDR3 length: 13 amino acids. Germline CDR1 reads SGHAT; CDR2 reads FQNNGV. CDR3 sequence: CASSFAQAYGYTF. The CDR3 DNA follows: TGTGCCAGCAGCTTTGCCCAGGCCTATGGCTACACCTTC.

This sequence joins TRBV7-2 and TRBJ2-2; 10 nucleotides agree with TRBD2. There are 16 residues in the CDR3. Germline V gives CDR1 SGHTA, CDR2 FQGNSA. V was pared by 5 bases and J by 3 bases, with 6 bases of the junction left unmatched. The CDR3 loop reads CASSILLAGDTGELFF. The CDR3 DNA follows: TGTGCCAGCAGCATTCTCCTAGCGGGAGACACCGGGGAGCTGTTTTTT.

The rearrangement links TRBV2 to TRBJ1-5; TRBD1 agrees at 8 bases. This CDR3 contains 15 residues. Losses at the gene ends were 7 bases for V and 3 bases for J; bases not matched to a gene: 8. Looked up from germline, CDR1 is SNHLY and CDR2 is FYNNEI. DNA of the CDR3: TGTGCCAGCACCCTCCGGACAGGGAACAATCAGCCCCAGCATTTT. This sequence encodes CASTLRTGNNQPQHF. Full variable domain (missing parts from reference TRBV2 and TRBJ1-5): EPEVTQTPSHQVTQMGQEVILRCVPISNHLYFYWYRQILGQKVEFLVSFYNNEISEKSEIFDDQFSVERPDGSNFTLKIRSTKLEDSAMYFCASTLRTGNNQPQHFGDGTRLSIL.

CDR3 nucleotide sequence: TGCGCCAGCAGAGCGGGACTAGACTACAATGAGCAGTTCTTC. Its translation is CASRAGLDYNEQFF. The chain combines TRBV5-1 with TRBJ2-1; 8 nucleotides agree with TRBD2. Germline trimming cut 5 bases from V and 3 bases from J; bases unmatched to any gene: 4. Germline-derived CDR1 and CDR2 are SGHRS and YFSETQ. CDR3 size: 14 residues.